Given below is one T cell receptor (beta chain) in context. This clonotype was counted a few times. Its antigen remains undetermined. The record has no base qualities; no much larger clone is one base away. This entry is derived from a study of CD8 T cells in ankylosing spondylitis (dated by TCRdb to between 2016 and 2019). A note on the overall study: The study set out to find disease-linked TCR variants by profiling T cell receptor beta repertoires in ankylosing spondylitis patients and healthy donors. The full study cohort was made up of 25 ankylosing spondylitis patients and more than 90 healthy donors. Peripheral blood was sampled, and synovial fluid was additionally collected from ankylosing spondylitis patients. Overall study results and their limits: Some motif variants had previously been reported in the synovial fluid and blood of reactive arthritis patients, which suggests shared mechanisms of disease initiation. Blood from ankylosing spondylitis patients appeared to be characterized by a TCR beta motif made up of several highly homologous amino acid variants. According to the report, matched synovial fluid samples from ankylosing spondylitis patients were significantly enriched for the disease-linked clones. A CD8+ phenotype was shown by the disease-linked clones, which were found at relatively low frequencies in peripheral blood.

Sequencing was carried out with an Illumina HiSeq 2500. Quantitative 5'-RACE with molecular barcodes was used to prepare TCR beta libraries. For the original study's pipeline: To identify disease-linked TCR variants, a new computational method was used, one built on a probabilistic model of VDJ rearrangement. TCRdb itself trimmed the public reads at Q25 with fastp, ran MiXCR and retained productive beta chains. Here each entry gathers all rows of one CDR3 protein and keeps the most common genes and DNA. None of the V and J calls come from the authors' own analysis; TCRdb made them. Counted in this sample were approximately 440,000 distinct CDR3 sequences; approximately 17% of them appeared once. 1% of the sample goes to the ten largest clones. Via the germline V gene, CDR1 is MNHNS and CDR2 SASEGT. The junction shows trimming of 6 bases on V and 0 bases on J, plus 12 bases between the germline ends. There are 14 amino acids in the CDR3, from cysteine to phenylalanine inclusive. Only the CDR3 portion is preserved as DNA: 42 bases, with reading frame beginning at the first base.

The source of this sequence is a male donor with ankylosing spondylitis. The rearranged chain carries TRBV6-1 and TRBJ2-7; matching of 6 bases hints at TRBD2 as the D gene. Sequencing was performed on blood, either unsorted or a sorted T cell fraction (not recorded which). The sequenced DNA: TGTGCCAGCAGCCCGGCGGGGCTCTCCTACGAGCAGTACTTC. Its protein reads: CASSPAGLSYEQYF.